The following is a TCR beta chain sequence with its context. Germline trimming cut 6 bases from V and 5 bases from J; bases unmatched to any gene: 7. This CDR3 is built from 13 residues. In germline, CDR1 is SNHLY, CDR2 FYNNEI. The entry originates in a study of blood T cell repertoires in COVID-19. Profiled with immunoSEQ multiplex PCR; TCRdb holds only in-frame clones, not every one. The sample holds about 190,000 clones, about 85% seen once. The specimen sequenced was peripheral blood. This clonotype was obtained from a man between 65 and 85 years old with active or convalescent COVID-19. The chain joins TRBV2 to TRBJ2-7; 7 nucleotides align to TRBD1. The CDR3 is CASRVTGSHEQYF. The CDR3 region has the DNA TGTGCCAGCAGGGTGACAGGGTCCCACGAGCAGTACTTC.